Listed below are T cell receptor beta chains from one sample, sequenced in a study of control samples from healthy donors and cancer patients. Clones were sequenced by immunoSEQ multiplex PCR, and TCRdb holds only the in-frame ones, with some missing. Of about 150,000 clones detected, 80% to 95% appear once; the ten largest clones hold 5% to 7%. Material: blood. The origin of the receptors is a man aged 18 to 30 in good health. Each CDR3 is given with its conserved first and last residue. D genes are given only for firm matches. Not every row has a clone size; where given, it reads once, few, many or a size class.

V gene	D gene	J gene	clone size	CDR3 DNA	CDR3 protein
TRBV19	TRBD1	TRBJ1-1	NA	TGTGCCAGTAGCGAAATGGGACAGGCCCTAAACAAAGCTTTCTTT	CASSEMGQALNKAFF
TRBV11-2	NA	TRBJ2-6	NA	TGTGCCAGCAGCCCCCGGGAGACTGGGGCCAACGTCCTGACTTTC	CASSPRETGANVLTF
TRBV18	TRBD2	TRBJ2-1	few	TGTGCCAGCTCACCACCGGGGGGGAATGAGCAGTTCTTC	CASSPPGGNEQFF
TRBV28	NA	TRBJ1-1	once	TGTGCCAGCAGAAGGTGGGGCATCACTGAAGCTTTCTTT	CASRRWGITEAFF
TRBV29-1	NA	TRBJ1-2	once	TGCAGCGCCCCGGGGACCGCTGAAGGCTACACCTTC	CSAPGTAEGYTF
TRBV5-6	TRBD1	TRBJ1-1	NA	TGTGCCAGCAGCCAAGGACAGGGGGCAAGGGGCACTGAAGCTTTCTTT	CASSQGQGARGTEAFF
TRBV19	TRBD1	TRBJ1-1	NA	TGTGCCAGTAGTATAGGAAGGACAGGTAACACTGAAGCTTTCTTT	CASSIGRTGNTEAFF
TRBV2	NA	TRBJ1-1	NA	TGTGCCAGCAGTGAAAAGGGTAAGGCTGAAGCTTTCTTT	CASSEKGKAEAFF
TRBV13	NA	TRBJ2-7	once	TGTGCCAGCAGCTCGACCGGGCTTTACTCCTACGAGCAGTACTTC	CASSSTGLYSYEQYF
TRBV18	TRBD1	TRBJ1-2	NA	TGTGCCAGCTCACCGGGACAGAACTATGGCTACACCTTC	CASSPGQNYGYTF
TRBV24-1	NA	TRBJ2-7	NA	TGTGCCACCAGTGATTTGCAGGGTGCAGAACACGAGCAGTACTTC	CATSDLQGAEHEQYF
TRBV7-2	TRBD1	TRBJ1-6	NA	TGTGCCAGCAGCTTTTTAGCCGGGACAGCTTCTCCGCCACCCCTCCACTTT	CASSFLAGTASPPPLHF
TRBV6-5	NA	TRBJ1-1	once	TGTGCCAGCAGTTACAACAGGGAAGGTGAAGCTTTCTTT	CASSYNREGEAFF
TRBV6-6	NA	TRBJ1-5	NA	TGTGCCAGCAGCATGGAGGGAACTCATCAGCCCCAGCATTTT	CASSMEGTHQPQHF
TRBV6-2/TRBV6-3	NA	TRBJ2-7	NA	TGTGCCAGCACCCCTTACCCACCGAAGTGGGACTACGAGCAGTACTTC	CASTPYPPKWDYEQYF
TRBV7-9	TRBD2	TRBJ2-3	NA	TGTGCCAGCAGCCCCCGGACTAGCGGGAGGGCCTTAGATACGCAGTATTTT	CASSPRTSGRALDTQYF
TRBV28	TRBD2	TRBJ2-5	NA	TGTGCCAGCAGTTTATGGACTAGCGGGACCTCGGAAGAGACCCAGTACTTC	CASSLWTSGTSEETQYF
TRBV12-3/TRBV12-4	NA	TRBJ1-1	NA	TGTGCCAGCAGTTTAGTGGGGAACACTGAAGCTTTCTTT	CASSLVGNTEAFF
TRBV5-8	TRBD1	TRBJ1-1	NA	TGTGCCAGCAGCTCCCAGGGGGCGCGCGTTTTTTGGACTGAAGCTTTCTTT	CASSSQGARVFWTEAFF
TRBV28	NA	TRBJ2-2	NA	TGTGCCAGCATCAGCGATACCGGGGAGCTGTTTTTT	CASISDTGELFF
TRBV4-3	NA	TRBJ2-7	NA	TGCGCCAGCAGCCAATCCTTAACGGAGCTTAACTACGAGCAGTACTTC	CASSQSLTELNYEQYF
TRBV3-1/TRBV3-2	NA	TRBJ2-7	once	TGTGCCAGCAGCCAATTTTTTGTGGGTTCGACAGCAAGTTACGAGCAGTACTTC	CASSQFFVGSTASYEQYF
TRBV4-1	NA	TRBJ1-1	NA	TGCGCCAGCAGCCAAGATAAGGGTGGGAACACTGAAGCTTTCTTT	CASSQDKGGNTEAFF
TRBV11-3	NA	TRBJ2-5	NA	TGTGCCAGCAGTACGCTTCCCCAGGGGACCCAGTACTTC	CASSTLPQGTQYF
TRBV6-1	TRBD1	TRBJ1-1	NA	TGTGCCAGCAGTGAATCTTATGGGACAGGGGGTCTGGCTTTCTTT	CASSESYGTGGLAFF
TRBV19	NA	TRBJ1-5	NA	TGTGCCAGTAGTCGCACGGATCAGCCCCAGCATTTT	CASSRTDQPQHF
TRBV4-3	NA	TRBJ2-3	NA	TGCGCCAGCAGCCAAGTGGGGACGTCGGCAGATACGCAGTATTTT	CASSQVGTSADTQYF
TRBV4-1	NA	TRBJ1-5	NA	TGCGCCAGCAGCCAACGGACGGGGGCTTATCAGCCCCAGCATTTT	CASSQRTGAYQPQHF
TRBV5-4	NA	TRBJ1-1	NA	TGTGCCAGCAGTCCCGTCAGGATGGCGAACACTGAAGCTTTCTTT	CASSPVRMANTEAFF
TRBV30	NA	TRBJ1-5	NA	TGTGCCTGGAGTATGTGGGACAATCAGCCCCAGCATTTT	CAWSMWDNQPQHF
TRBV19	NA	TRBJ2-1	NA	TGTGCCAGTAGTATCGGGGATGAGCAGTTCTTC	CASSIGDEQFF
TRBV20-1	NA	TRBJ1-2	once	TGCAGTGCTAGTCTTACGGGGGCAAGGGGTGGCTACACCTTC	CSASLTGARGGYTF
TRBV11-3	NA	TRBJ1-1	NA	TGTGCCAGCAGCCAAGATTGGGCCACTGAAGCTTTCTTT	CASSQDWATEAFF
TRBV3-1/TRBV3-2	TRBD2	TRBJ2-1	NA	TGTGCCAGCAGCGGATTCGTGGAGCGGGAGTCTCCTGGTGAGCAGTTCTTC	CASSGFVERESPGEQFF
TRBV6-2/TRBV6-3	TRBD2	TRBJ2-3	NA	TGTGCCAGCAGTTTACAGTATCCGGGACTAGCGGGGGGCACAGATACGCAGTATTTT	CASSLQYPGLAGGTDTQYF
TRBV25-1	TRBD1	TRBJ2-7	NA	TGTGCCAGCACCGGGACAGGGATCTACGAGCAGTACTTC	CASTGTGIYEQYF
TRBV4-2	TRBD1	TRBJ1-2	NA	TGTGCCAGCAGCCAAGGGTTGGACAGGAACTATGGCTACACCTTC	CASSQGLDRNYGYTF
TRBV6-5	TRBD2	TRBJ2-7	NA	TGTGCCAGCAGTTATCTGGCGGGAGGGTCCTACGAGCAGTACTTC	CASSYLAGGSYEQYF
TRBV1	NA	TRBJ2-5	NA	TGCACCAGCAGCCAAGAGTTGGGTGGACAGGGGGTTGTAGAAACCCAGTACTTC	CTSSQELGGQGVVETQYF
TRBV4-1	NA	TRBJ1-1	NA	TGCGCCAGCAGCGCTTTGGACGGGATGAACACTGAAGCTTTCTTT	CASSALDGMNTEAFF
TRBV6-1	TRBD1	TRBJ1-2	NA	TGTGCCAGCAGTGAAGTGGCCCACCTCTCGGGACAGAACTATGGCTACACCTTC	CASSEVAHLSGQNYGYTF
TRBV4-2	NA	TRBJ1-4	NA	TGTGCCAGCAGCCAAGATTTATCTCAGGGGTTGACTAATGAAAAACTGTTTTTT	CASSQDLSQGLTNEKLFF
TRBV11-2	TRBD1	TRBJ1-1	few	TGTGCCAGCAGCTTCTCGACAGGGGTCACTGAAGCTTTCTTT	CASSFSTGVTEAFF
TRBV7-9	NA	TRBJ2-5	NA	TGTGCCAGCAGCCAGATTAGACTACCTCAGTACTTC	CASSQIRLPQYF
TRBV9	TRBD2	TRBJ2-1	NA	TGTGCCAGCAGCCCTAGCGGGAGGGAGGGCAGCGAGCAGTTCTTC	CASSPSGREGSEQFF
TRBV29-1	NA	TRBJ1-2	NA	TGCAGCGTGGAAGTTGGGGCATATGGCTACACCTTC	CSVEVGAYGYTF
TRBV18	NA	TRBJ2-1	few	TGTGCCAGCTCACCCCCTGACAATGAGCAGTTCTTC	CASSPPDNEQFF
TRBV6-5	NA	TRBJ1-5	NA	TGTGCCAGCAGTTACTCAGGAGGGCTCAATCAGCCCCAGCATTTT	CASSYSGGLNQPQHF
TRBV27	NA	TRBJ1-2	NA	TGTGCCAGCAGTTTATCAGGTGTAAGGAGGAACTATGGCTACACCTTC	CASSLSGVRRNYGYTF
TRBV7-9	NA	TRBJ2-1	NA	TGTGCCAGCAGCTTTGAGCCCTACAATGAGCAGTTCTTC	CASSFEPYNEQFF
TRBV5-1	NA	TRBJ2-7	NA	TGCGCCAGCAGCTCGGTCCCCGCGGGTGGGGAATCCTACGAGCAGTACTTC	CASSSVPAGGESYEQYF
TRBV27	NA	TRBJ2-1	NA	TGTGCCAGCAGGGTGGGACGGAGCTCCTACAATGAGCAGTTCTTC	CASRVGRSSYNEQFF
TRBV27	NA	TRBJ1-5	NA	TGTGCCAGCAGCCCCGATCTAGTCAATCAGCCCCAGCATTTT	CASSPDLVNQPQHF
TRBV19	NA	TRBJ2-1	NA	TGTGCCAGTAGTGATCGCAAAACTCCACCACACAATGAGCAGTTCTTC	CASSDRKTPPHNEQFF
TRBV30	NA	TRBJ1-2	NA	TGTGCCTGGAGTTCGGGACCGGACTATGGCTACACCTTC	CAWSSGPDYGYTF
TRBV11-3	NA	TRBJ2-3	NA	TGTGCCAGCAGCCCGGAGGGGGGTACGCAGTATTTT	CASSPEGGTQYF
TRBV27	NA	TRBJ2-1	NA	TGTGCCAGCAGTTCCTCCGGGACCCCGCTAGGTGAGCAGTTCTTC	CASSSSGTPLGEQFF
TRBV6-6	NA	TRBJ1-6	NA	TGTGCCAGCAGTTACCCGCCAGTAACTTCACCCCTCCACTTT	CASSYPPVTSPLHF
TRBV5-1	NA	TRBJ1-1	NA	TGCGCCAGCAGCCTACCGGCCGGTTTAAACGTGAACACTGAAGCTTTCTTT	CASSLPAGLNVNTEAFF
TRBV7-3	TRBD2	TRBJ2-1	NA	TGTGCCAGCAGCTTAGCTAGCGGCAATGAGCAGTTCTTC	CASSLASGNEQFF